This T cell receptor beta chain was identified during a study of T-cell reconstitution after alpha-beta-depleted transplantation in children (dated by TCRdb to 2016 to 2018). Some background on the complete study: T-cell immune reconstitution after TCRalphabeta/CD19-depleted allogeneic hematopoietic cell transplantation in children was quantitatively tracked in the study by means of TCR repertoire profiling. The paper's findings and limits, for the study overall: About two months after transplant, the apparently early recovery of alphabetaT-cell counts reportedly depended on just several hundred clones that had expanded rapidly and came from non-depleted graft cells. The high TCRbeta diversity at day 60 in some patients was ascribed to recipient T cells and intrathymic progenitors that had survived conditioning. Over the following months the frequencies of hyperexpanded clones went down, and after one year T-cell counts and TCRbeta diversity were mostly credited to newly produced T cells.

Sequences DFQATT (CDR1) and SNEGSKA (CDR2) are obtained from the germline V gene (reference sequence). V loses 6 bases of germline sequence and J loses 10 bases, and the interval between the two ends is 15 bases. The CDR3 holds 12 amino acids from the cysteine to the phenylalanine. Just CDR3 DNA is preserved here, 36 bases in frame from base 1. At least ten counts were recorded for this clonotype. The clone's antigen remains unknown. No quality values exist for individual bases; no much larger clone is one base distant. The sample's treatment or condition label, in plain terms: allogeneic hematopoietic cell transplantation with graft depleted of TCRalphabeta T cells and CD19 B cells. The transplant recipients were children given TCRalphabeta/CD19-depleted allogeneic hematopoietic cell grafts. Library preparation was by PCR. The listed sequencing device is Illumina HiSeq 2500. To normalize quantification of the TCRbeta repertoire, the TCR libraries were built with molecular barcoding that relied on unique molecular identifiers. TCRdb reprocessing: public reads trimmed at Q25 with fastp, clones called with MiXCR, in-frame beta chains kept. Every CDR3 protein is listed once, alongside the most common genes and DNA of its rows. This sample comprises roughly 300,000 distinct CDR3 sequences, approximately 10% of them detected only once. The leading ten clones occupy 23% of the sample.

This receptor was taken from a male patient under 10 years old who had a stem cell transplant for chronic granulomatous disease, so the T cells may come from the graft donor. The sequence joins TRBV20-1 to TRBJ2-2, with TRBD1 tentatively as D gene (6 bases match). The input for sequencing was peripheral blood, taken 180 days after TCRalphabeta/CD19-depleted stem cell transplant. The bases read TGCAGTGCCACCCAGGGGCGTGAGGAGCTGTTTTTT. Its product reads: CSATQGREELFF.